The rows below give T cell receptor beta chains drawn from one sample of a study of graft-versus-host responses after intestinal transplantation. Assay: immunoSEQ multiplex PCR; the TCRdb copy retains only in-frame clones and omits some. This sample has about 97,000 clones, with over 75% found just once. This material consisted of PBMCs, taken about 450 days after intestinal transplant. The origin of the receptors is a human patient who received an intestinal transplant, so some T cells may come from the graft donor. Both conserved end residues are part of each CDR3. Fields, in order: clone size, D gene, J gene, V gene, CDR3 DNA, CDR3 protein. A D gene is named only where the DNA matches it firmly. Not every row has a clone size; where given, it reads once, few, many or a size class.

clone size: NA
D gene: NA
J gene: TRBJ2-3
V gene: TRBV7-8
CDR3 DNA: TGTGCCAGCAACAACAGGGTTAGCACAGATACGCAGTATTTT
CDR3 protein: CASNNRVSTDTQYF

clone size: once
D gene: NA
J gene: TRBJ2-7
V gene: TRBV5-4
CDR3 DNA: TGTGCCAGCAGCTTGGGGATTTCCTACGAGCAGTACTTC
CDR3 protein: CASSLGISYEQYF

clone size: NA
D gene: NA
J gene: TRBJ1-2
V gene: TRBV27
CDR3 DNA: TGTGCCAGCAGTTCCTCCCGGTTTATGTCCGATCGCTATGGCTACACCTTC
CDR3 protein: CASSSSRFMSDRYGYTF

clone size: NA
D gene: NA
J gene: TRBJ2-2
V gene: TRBV9
CDR3 DNA: TGTGCCAGCACCGTAGCAGGGTTCCAAGGGGAGCTGTTTTTT
CDR3 protein: CASTVAGFQGELFF

clone size: NA
D gene: NA
J gene: TRBJ1-1
V gene: TRBV5-4
CDR3 DNA: TGTGCCAGCAGCGTGGAGGGTCGTTCGGGGAACACTGAAGCTTTCTTT
CDR3 protein: CASSVEGRSGNTEAFF

clone size: NA
D gene: NA
J gene: TRBJ2-1
V gene: TRBV5-6
CDR3 DNA: TGTGCCAGCAGCTTGGGCCAGGGCCACAATGAGCAGTTCTTC
CDR3 protein: CASSLGQGHNEQFF

clone size: NA
D gene: NA
J gene: TRBJ2-6
V gene: TRBV10-2
CDR3 DNA: TGCGCCAGCAGTGAGTCTGACTCTGGGGCCAACGTCCTGACTTTC
CDR3 protein: CASSESDSGANVLTF

clone size: NA
D gene: NA
J gene: TRBJ1-2
V gene: TRBV6-1
CDR3 DNA: TGTGCCAGCAGATTCCTCGGGGGCCCCGGGTGGGGCTACACCTTC
CDR3 protein: CASRFLGGPGWGYTF

clone size: NA
D gene: NA
J gene: TRBJ2-3
V gene: TRBV7-3
CDR3 DNA: TGTGCCAGCAGCTTAATGTCGACAGATACGCAGTATTTT
CDR3 protein: CASSLMSTDTQYF

clone size: few
D gene: NA
J gene: TRBJ2-5
V gene: TRBV4-2
CDR3 DNA: TGTGCCAGCAGCCAAGGAGGCCCTGGTGGGCAGGAGACCCAGTACTTC
CDR3 protein: CASSQGGPGGQETQYF

clone size: NA
D gene: NA
J gene: TRBJ1-1
V gene: TRBV10-3
CDR3 DNA: TGTGCCATCAGTGATAGGGGGGAGACTGAAGCTTTCTTT
CDR3 protein: CAISDRGETEAFF

clone size: NA
D gene: NA
J gene: TRBJ1-4
V gene: TRBV4-1
CDR3 DNA: TGCGCCAGCAGCCAAGGAAGGTGGGAAAAACTGTTTTTT
CDR3 protein: CASSQGRWEKLFF

clone size: NA
D gene: NA
J gene: TRBJ2-3
V gene: TRBV19
CDR3 DNA: TGTGCCAGTAGTAATTCTAGAAGGGGCACAGATACGCAGTATTTT
CDR3 protein: CASSNSRRGTDTQYF

clone size: NA
D gene: NA
J gene: TRBJ1-4
V gene: TRBV2
CDR3 DNA: TGTGCCAGCAGTGATGTGGCGCCCTGGGGGGAAAAACTGTTTTTT
CDR3 protein: CASSDVAPWGEKLFF

clone size: NA
D gene: NA
J gene: TRBJ1-2
V gene: TRBV6-5
CDR3 DNA: TGTGCCAGCAGTTATGACAGCAACCTCTATGGCTACACCTTC
CDR3 protein: CASSYDSNLYGYTF

clone size: NA
D gene: NA
J gene: TRBJ2-7
V gene: TRBV29-1
CDR3 DNA: TGCAGCGTGGTGGACAGCTCCTACGAGCAGTACTTC
CDR3 protein: CSVVDSSYEQYF

clone size: NA
D gene: NA
J gene: TRBJ2-2
V gene: TRBV7-6
CDR3 DNA: TGTGCCAGCAGCTTAGCGCAGGGGCAAGGGGGGAGCACCGGGGAGCTGTTTTTT
CDR3 protein: CASSLAQGQGGSTGELFF

clone size: once
D gene: NA
J gene: TRBJ1-2
V gene: TRBV21-1
CDR3 DNA: TGTGCCAGCAGCGGCCGGGCCGAACGGTCCGCAGGCTATGGCTACACCTTC
CDR3 protein: CASSGRAERSAGYGYTF

clone size: NA
D gene: TRBD1
J gene: TRBJ2-7
V gene: TRBV19
CDR3 DNA: TGTGCCAGTAGTAGCGACAGGGGCTACGAGCAGTACTTC
CDR3 protein: CASSSDRGYEQYF

clone size: NA
D gene: TRBD1
J gene: TRBJ1-3
V gene: TRBV18
CDR3 DNA: TGTGCCAGCTCCCCCGACAGGGCCTACTCTGGAAACACCATATATTTT
CDR3 protein: CASSPDRAYSGNTIYF

clone size: few
D gene: NA
J gene: TRBJ1-1
V gene: TRBV10-3
CDR3 DNA: TGTGCCATCAAGCTCGCTCCCGGACTTAACACTGAAGCTTTCTTT
CDR3 protein: CAIKLAPGLNTEAFF

clone size: NA
D gene: NA
J gene: TRBJ1-1
V gene: TRBV6-5
CDR3 DNA: TGTGCCAGCAGGAAAGAAACCACTGAAGCTTTCTTT
CDR3 protein: CASRKETTEAFF

clone size: NA
D gene: NA
J gene: TRBJ1-1
V gene: TRBV7-9
CDR3 DNA: TGTGCCAGCAGCTTAGGGGAGACTGAAGCTTTCTTT
CDR3 protein: CASSLGETEAFF

clone size: once
D gene: NA
J gene: TRBJ2-2
V gene: TRBV10-3
CDR3 DNA: TGTGCCATCAGTGGACAGAACACCGGGGAGCTGTTTTTT
CDR3 protein: CAISGQNTGELFF

clone size: NA
D gene: TRBD2
J gene: TRBJ2-1
V gene: TRBV7-3
CDR3 DNA: TGTGCCAGCAGCACCCCCCTAGCGGGGTACTCCTACAATGAGCAGTTCTTC
CDR3 protein: CASSTPLAGYSYNEQFF

clone size: NA
D gene: NA
J gene: TRBJ2-2
V gene: TRBV5-1
CDR3 DNA: TGCGCCAGCAGCACCGTGGGAGGGGGCTTTGGGGAGCTGTTTTTT
CDR3 protein: CASSTVGGGFGELFF

clone size: NA
D gene: NA
J gene: TRBJ1-2
V gene: TRBV15
CDR3 DNA: TGTGCCACCAGCAGAGCAGGGGCTCTGGGCTATGGCTACACCTTC
CDR3 protein: CATSRAGALGYGYTF

clone size: once
D gene: TRBD1
J gene: TRBJ2-2
V gene: TRBV27
CDR3 DNA: TGTGCCAGCAGTTTGTGGTTGGGACAGGGAAACACCGGGGAGCTGTTTTTT
CDR3 protein: CASSLWLGQGNTGELFF

clone size: few
D gene: TRBD1
J gene: TRBJ1-6
V gene: TRBV11-2
CDR3 DNA: TGTGCCAGCAGCTTCAACAGGGGAAATAATTCACCCCTCCACTTT
CDR3 protein: CASSFNRGNNSPLHF

clone size: NA
D gene: NA
J gene: TRBJ2-7
V gene: TRBV6-5
CDR3 DNA: TGTGCCAGCAGCCAGGGTCTCGAGCAGTACTTC
CDR3 protein: CASSQGLEQYF

clone size: NA
D gene: TRBD1
J gene: TRBJ2-6
V gene: TRBV7-6
CDR3 DNA: TGTGCCAGCAGCTTAGGAACAGGGGGCGATTACTCTGGGGCCAACGTCCTGACTTTC
CDR3 protein: CASSLGTGGDYSGANVLTF

clone size: once
D gene: NA
J gene: TRBJ1-2
V gene: TRBV5-1
CDR3 DNA: TGCGCCAGCAGCTTGGAGGTGTCGGGGTCGTACTACACCTTC
CDR3 protein: CASSLEVSGSYYTF

clone size: NA
D gene: NA
J gene: TRBJ2-7
V gene: TRBV19
CDR3 DNA: TGTGCCAGTAGTGCAGGGCCCCTGAGCGAGCAGTACTTC
CDR3 protein: CASSAGPLSEQYF

clone size: NA
D gene: NA
J gene: TRBJ1-5
V gene: TRBV5-4
CDR3 DNA: TGTGCCAGCAGCTTGGGGGGTTCGGGCAATCAGCCCCAGCATTTT
CDR3 protein: CASSLGGSGNQPQHF

clone size: NA
D gene: NA
J gene: TRBJ2-1
V gene: TRBV4-1
CDR3 DNA: TGCGCCAGCAGCCAAGAAACCTACTCCTACAATGAGCAGTTCTTC
CDR3 protein: CASSQETYSYNEQFF

clone size: NA
D gene: NA
J gene: TRBJ2-7
V gene: TRBV5-6
CDR3 DNA: TGTGCCAGCAGTTACGGACTTGGCTCCTACGAGCAGTACTTC
CDR3 protein: CASSYGLGSYEQYF

clone size: NA
D gene: NA
J gene: TRBJ2-3
V gene: TRBV6-6
CDR3 DNA: TGTGCCAGCAGTTACCGCCGTGGGGGGGATACGCAGTATTTT
CDR3 protein: CASSYRRGGDTQYF

clone size: NA
D gene: NA
J gene: TRBJ2-7
V gene: TRBV27
CDR3 DNA: TGTGCCAGCAGGCAAGACAGGACCTACGACGCCTACGAGCAGTACTTC
CDR3 protein: CASRQDRTYDAYEQYF

clone size: NA
D gene: NA
J gene: TRBJ1-1
V gene: TRBV7-3
CDR3 DNA: TGTGCCAGCAGCTTAATGGCGGTGGCAGTGAACACTGAAGCTTTCTTT
CDR3 protein: CASSLMAVAVNTEAFF

clone size: NA
D gene: TRBD1
J gene: TRBJ2-1
V gene: TRBV5-1
CDR3 DNA: TGCGCCAGCAGCCCAGTGACAGGGCAGGGGAATGAGCAGTTCTTC
CDR3 protein: CASSPVTGQGNEQFF

clone size: NA
D gene: TRBD2
J gene: TRBJ2-7
V gene: TRBV4-1
CDR3 DNA: TGCGCCAGCAGCCAAGAAGGGCTAGCGGGGGTCTACGAGCAGTACTTC
CDR3 protein: CASSQEGLAGVYEQYF

clone size: NA
D gene: NA
J gene: TRBJ2-7
V gene: TRBV7-6
CDR3 DNA: TGTGCCAGCAGCACGACCCCGACAGGCGAGCAGTACTTC
CDR3 protein: CASSTTPTGEQYF

clone size: NA
D gene: NA
J gene: TRBJ2-3
V gene: TRBV5-4
CDR3 DNA: TGTGCCAGCAGCTTTTCGGGGGAACGCACAGATACGCAGTATTTT
CDR3 protein: CASSFSGERTDTQYF

clone size: NA
D gene: NA
J gene: TRBJ2-5
V gene: TRBV29-1
CDR3 DNA: TGCAGCGTTGAAGTCAACCAAGAGACCCAGTACTTC
CDR3 protein: CSVEVNQETQYF

clone size: NA
D gene: NA
J gene: TRBJ2-5
V gene: TRBV5-1
CDR3 DNA: TGCGCCAGCAGGGAAAGGGTTTCGCAAGAGACCCAGTACTTC
CDR3 protein: CASRERVSQETQYF

clone size: few
D gene: NA
J gene: TRBJ1-1
V gene: TRBV5-1
CDR3 DNA: TGCGCCAGCAGCTCGGGGGGGACAATGACTGAAGCTTTCTTT
CDR3 protein: CASSSGGTMTEAFF

clone size: NA
D gene: TRBD2
J gene: TRBJ2-7
V gene: TRBV4-2
CDR3 DNA: TGTGCCAGCAGCCAACCGGCGGGGGAGGAGCAGTACTTC
CDR3 protein: CASSQPAGEEQYF

clone size: NA
D gene: TRBD1
J gene: TRBJ2-1
V gene: TRBV12-5
CDR3 DNA: TGTGCTAGTGCCGGAGGGGGGACAGGGCCCTACAATGAGCAGTTCTTC
CDR3 protein: CASAGGGTGPYNEQFF

clone size: NA
D gene: NA
J gene: TRBJ1-1
V gene: TRBV5-1
CDR3 DNA: TGCGCCAGCAGCTTGGGCAGCCAGAACACTGAAGCTTTCTTT
CDR3 protein: CASSLGSQNTEAFF

clone size: NA
D gene: NA
J gene: TRBJ1-1
V gene: TRBV2
CDR3 DNA: TGTGCCAGCAGCATCCGACAGTTTGAAGCTTTCTTT
CDR3 protein: CASSIRQFEAFF